What follows are 21 T cell receptor beta chains derived from one specimen sequenced in a study of T cell clusters in autoimmune cytopenias. TRB was amplified from around 0.25 ug of peripheral blood genomic DNA per sample. Multiplex touch-down PCR amplified TRB using TRB-A and TRB-B pools in one tube. TCRdb reprocessed the multiplex PCR reads and stores each CDR3 protein as one record, lacking DNA. This listing includes roughly 8,100 distinct CDR3 sequences. Sequences were obtained from peripheral blood. Receptors were obtained from a human donor with an autoimmune cytopenia or autoimmune hepatitis (not recorded which).

This clonotype registers medium-sized by frequency. The chain joins TRBV19 to TRBJ2-5; TCRdb selects TRBD1, and the lack of DNA leaves this call unchecked. Germline lookup yields CDR1 LNHDA and CDR2 SQIVND (reference sequence). The CDR3 has 13 amino acids. CDR3 residues: CASSLGGAETQYF.

The chain links TRBV14 to TRBJ1-2; checking the TCRdb D call of TRBD1 is not possible without DNA. Germline V gives CDR1 SGHDN, CDR2 FVKESK. The CDR3 runs 13 residues. CDR3 protein: CASSQQTGFSYTF.

Its frequency marks this clonotype as medium-sized. This chain joins TRBV19 and TRBJ2-7. Germline V gives CDR1 LNHDA, CDR2 SQIVND (reference sequence). The CDR3 is 14 residues long. The CDR3 spells CASSRATTAPEQYF.

The chain couples TRBV5-4 to TRBJ1-1. The CDR3 spans 13 residues. CDR1 and CDR2 from the germline V gene are SGHNT and YYREEE (reference sequence). Here the CDR3 reads CASSLEVNTEAFF. Filled out from reference TRBV5-4 and TRBJ1-1, the complete variable domain reads ETGVTQSPTHLIKTRGQQVTLRCSSQSGHNTVSWYQQALGQGPQFIFQYYREEENGRGNFPPRFSGLQFPNYSSELNVNALELDDSALYLCASSLEVNTEAFFGQGTRLTVV.

By frequency, this clonotype registers medium-sized. The V call is TRBV13, the J call TRBJ2-5. This CDR3 is 14 amino acids long. Germline V gene lookup returns CDR1 PRHDT and CDR2 FYEKMQ (reference sequence). The CDR3 loop reads CASSYKATRETQYF.

The chain has TRBV6-2 or TRBV6-3 and TRBJ1-1; TCRdb reports TRBD1, a call that lacks DNA to check it against. This CDR3 region has 12 residues. Germline values: CDR1 MNHEY, CDR2 SVGEGT. CDR3 region: CASRGVDLEAFF.

This clonotype ranks as medium-sized in terms of frequency. This rearrangement joins TRBV6-5 to TRBJ2-1; TCRdb calls TRBD1, which cannot be checked without DNA. This CDR3 has 15 amino acids. CDR1 and CDR2 (germline): MNHEY, SVGAGI. Here the CDR3 reads CASSKNVQGEGEQFF.

This clonotype is classed as medium-sized by frequency. This chain links TRBV12-3 or TRBV12-4 with TRBJ2-2; TCRdb returns TRBD2, unconfirmable since there is no DNA. CDR3 length: 14 residues. CDR3 sequence: CASRREGNTGELFF.

The V gene is TRBV24-1, the J gene TRBJ2-5; TCRdb's D call of TRBD1 is untestable without DNA. This CDR3 contains 15 residues. Germline V lookup: CDR1 KGHDR, CDR2 SFDVKD. The CDR3 is CATSDPGQGEETQYF.

V and J are TRBV7-2 and TRBJ1-4; without DNA, the TCRdb call of TRBD1 cannot be checked. This CDR3 has 17 residues. The germline V gene has CDR1 SGHTA and CDR2 FQGNSA. This CDR3 is CASSGGTGGLANEKLFF.

This chain connects TRBV20-1 to TRBJ1-5. This CDR3 contains 13 residues. Germline CDR1 and CDR2: DFQATT and SNEGSKA (reference sequence). The CDR3 protein is CSALDVVSQPQHF.

According to its frequency, this clonotype is medium-sized (0.01 to 0.1%). The genes are TRBV30 and TRBJ2-5; there is no DNA to check the TCRdb D call of TRBD2. The CDR3 contains 18 residues. The germline V gene encodes CDR1 GTSNPN and CDR2 SVGIG (reference sequence). CDR3 in amino acids: CAWSRSAGLAGAQETQYF.

The chain links TRBV7-9 to TRBJ2-5; TCRdb reports TRBD1, a call that lacks DNA to check it against. CDR3 length: 14 amino acids. Germline lookup yields CDR1 SEHNR and CDR2 FQNEAQ (reference sequence). The CDR3 protein is CASSPGSGVETQYF. Full variable domain (missing parts from reference TRBV7-9 and TRBJ2-5): DTGVSQNPRHKITKRGQNVTFRCDPISEHNRLYWYRQTLGQGPEFLTYFQNEAQLEKSRLLSDRFSAERPKGSFSTLEIQRTEQGDSAMYLCASSPGSGVETQYFGPGTRLLVL.

This rearrangement joins TRBV19 to TRBJ1-5; the TRBD1 assignment by TCRdb is unverifiable without DNA. Germline V gene sequence: CDR1 LNHDA, CDR2 SQIVND (reference sequence). There are 13 residues in the CDR3. This CDR3 reads CASRAQGNQPQHF.

V and J are TRBV7-9 and TRBJ1-1. CDR3 length equals 15 residues. Germline V CDR1 and CDR2: SEHNR, FQNEAQ (reference sequence). The CDR3 here is CASSLRGQQNTEAFF. Full variable domain (missing parts from reference TRBV7-9 and TRBJ1-1): DTGVSQNPRHKITKRGQNVTFRCDPISEHNRLYWYRQTLGQGPEFLTYFQNEAQLEKSRLLSDRFSAERPKGSFSTLEIQRTEQGDSAMYLCASSLRGQQNTEAFFGQGTRLTVV.

The chain carries TRBV30 and TRBJ1-1. This CDR3 spans 17 amino acids. Germline V gene lookup returns CDR1 GTSNPN and CDR2 SVGIG (reference sequence). The CDR3 spells CAWSPIGGQGLNTEAFF.

The chain couples TRBV6-5 to TRBJ1-5; lacking DNA, the TRBD1 call made by TCRdb goes unchecked. CDR1 and CDR2 (germline): MNHEY, SVGAGI. The CDR3 is 16 residues long. The CDR3 is CASSYSKDRANQPQHF.

The V gene is TRBV14, the J gene TRBJ2-3. The CDR3 sequence is 19 residues long. Per germline, CDR1 SGHDN and CDR2 FVKESK. The CDR3: CASSQERISARLLTDTQYF.

The chain couples TRBV18 to TRBJ2-3; TCRdb proposes TRBD1, but this gene call is untestable without DNA. Germline CDR1 and CDR2: KGHSH and LQKENI. The CDR3 runs 15 residues. The CDR3 is CASSRTVSSPDTQYF. Together with reference TRBV18 and TRBJ2-3, the CDR3 gives the full variable domain: NAGVMQNPRHLVRRRGQEARLRCSPMKGHSHVYWYRQLPEEGLKFMVYLQKENIIDESGMPKERFSAEFPKEGPSILRIQQVVRGDSAAYFCASSRTVSSPDTQYFGPGTRLTVL.

This chain uses TRBV30 with TRBJ1-3; TCRdb returns TRBD1, unconfirmable since there is no DNA. The germline V gene encodes CDR1 GTSNPN and CDR2 SVGIG (reference sequence). The CDR3 is 15 amino acids. The CDR3 sequence: CAWSPPGNSGNTIYF.

The chain recombines TRBV4-3 with TRBJ2-7; the D gene TCRdb calls, TRBD2, cannot be checked with no DNA. The V gene's germline CDR1 is LGHNA and CDR2 YSLEER. The CDR3 covers 15 residues. CDR3 region: CASSHRLAGAYEQYF.